The rows below give T cell receptor beta chains drawn from one sample of a study of T cells in narcolepsy. Assay: immunoSEQ multiplex PCR; the TCRdb copy retains only in-frame clones and omits some. This repertoire shows approximately 9,400 clones, 65% to 80% found once; its top ten account for about 20%. The sample taken for sequencing was CD45RA- memory CD8+ T cells from PBMCs. These receptors all come from a human donor with narcolepsy. The CDR3 runs from the conserved cysteine through the conserved F or W. D genes are given only for firm matches. Some rows mark clone size as missing; the rest say once, few, many or name a class of expanded clone.

>NA|TRBV7-9|TRBD2|TRBJ2-7
TGTGCCAGCAGCGCAATTAGCGGGGGGGCCAGAAGCCACTACGAGCAGTACTTC
CASSAISGGARSHYEQYF
>NA|TRBV6-1|NA|TRBJ1-5
TGTGCCAGCAGTGTCCAAGTGGGTGGAAATCAGCCCCAGCATTTT
CASSVQVGGNQPQHF
>few|TRBV19|NA|TRBJ2-2
TGTGCCAGTAGTCACATGAACACCGGGGAGCTGTTTTTT
CASSHMNTGELFF
>once|TRBV23-1|NA|TRBJ1-3
TGCGCCACCCCAGACGGCTCTGGAAACACCATATATTTT
CATPDGSGNTIYF
>NA|TRBV28|NA|TRBJ2-1
TGTGCCAGCAGTTTACTGGTACAGGGTATGGGGAGCTCCTACAATGAGCAGTTCTTC
CASSLLVQGMGSSYNEQFF
>once|TRBV4-1|NA|TRBJ1-1
NA
CASSTSGQGNTEAFF
>NA|TRBV6-1|TRBD1|TRBJ1-6
TGTGCCAGCAGTGATGGACAGGAAAATTCACCCCTCCACTTT
CASSDGQENSPLHF
>once|TRBV7-3|TRBD2|TRBJ2-3
TGTGCCAGCAGCTCGGGACTAGTGGGGCCTTCAGATACGCAGTATTTT
CASSSGLVGPSDTQYF
>NA|TRBV19|NA|TRBJ2-7
TGTGCCAGTAGCCCGGGACTTCACTACGAGCAGTACTTC
CASSPGLHYEQYF
>NA|TRBV7-2|NA|TRBJ2-3
TGTGCCAGCAGCTTAGATGGGGCAGGGGAGGATACGCAGTATTTT
CASSLDGAGEDTQYF
>once|TRBV5-1|NA|TRBJ1-1
TGCGCCAGCAGCTTGGTTCAGGGGATGAACACTGAAGCTTTCTTT
CASSLVQGMNTEAFF
>NA|TRBV4-1|TRBD2|TRBJ2-3
TGCGCCAGCAGCCCGTGGACTAGCGCAGATACGCAGTATTTT
CASSPWTSADTQYF
>NA|TRBV28|NA|TRBJ2-1
TGTGCCAGCAGTTTAACCGGCGGGGACCCCTCCTACAATGAGCAGTTCTTC
CASSLTGGDPSYNEQFF
>NA|TRBV11-3|TRBD1|TRBJ2-7
TGTGCCAGCAGCTTAGCCCCGCAGGGGGTGAGCGAGCAGTACTTC
CASSLAPQGVSEQYF
>NA|TRBV21-1|NA|TRBJ1-5
TGTGCCAGCATCAAGAACGGGGCCCCCTATCAGCCCCAGCATTTT
CASIKNGAPYQPQHF
>NA|TRBV28|NA|TRBJ2-6
TGTGCCAGCAGTGCCGACGGGACGTCTGGGGCCAACGTCCTGACTTTC
CASSADGTSGANVLTF
>large|TRBV4-3|NA|TRBJ1-5
TGCGCCAGCAGCCAAGATCGTGGGGTCGGGCAGCCCCAGCATTTT
CASSQDRGVGQPQHF
>NA|TRBV6-5|TRBD2|TRBJ2-1
TGTGCCAGCAGGGGACTAGCGGGAGGGGATGAGCAGTTCTTC
CASRGLAGGDEQFF
>NA|TRBV28|NA|TRBJ1-1
TGTGCCAGCAGTTTCCGGGGGGCGCACACTGAAGCTTTCTTT
CASSFRGAHTEAFF
>NA|TRBV4-3|NA|TRBJ1-1
TGCGCCAGCAGCCAAGAGGACGGGAGCACTGAAGCTTTCTTT
CASSQEDGSTEAFF
>NA|TRBV7-2|TRBD2|TRBJ2-5
TGTGCCAGCAGGTTAACTAGCGGCAAAGAGACCCAGTACTTC
CASRLTSGKETQYF
>once|TRBV4-3|NA|TRBJ2-6
TGCGCCAGCAGCCAAGAGGGTGCGGTATCTGGGGCCAACGTCCTGACTTTC
CASSQEGAVSGANVLTF
>NA|TRBV9|NA|TRBJ2-7
TGTGCCAGCAGCGTAGAGGTGGGGCCCGAGCAGTACTTC
CASSVEVGPEQYF
>few|TRBV6-4|TRBD1|TRBJ2-7
TGTGCCAGCAGTGCCCTCGGGACAGGTTCTTATAGCTCCTACGAGCAGTACTTC
CASSALGTGSYSSYEQYF
>medium-sized|TRBV7-2|NA|TRBJ2-7
TGTGCCAGCAGCTTAGCGCAGATGGACGAGCAGTACTTC
CASSLAQMDEQYF
>NA|TRBV7-3|TRBD1|TRBJ1-1
TGTGCCAGCAGCCTAAGACAGGGACCGAACACTGAAGCCTTCTTT
CASSLRQGPNTEAFF
>few|TRBV6-5|NA|TRBJ2-1
TGTGCCATCAGTGAAGGCCCTAATGAGCAGTTCTTC
CAISEGPNEQFF
>NA|TRBV6-4|TRBD2|TRBJ2-3
TGTGCCAGCAGTGACTCCGCGGGGGGCGCTAGCACAGATACGCAGTATTTT
CASSDSAGGASTDTQYF
>NA|TRBV5-6|NA|TRBJ2-1
TGTGCCAGCAGCTTGGGTCCCAATGAGCAGTTCTTC
CASSLGPNEQFF
>NA|TRBV5-1|TRBD1|TRBJ2-7
TGCGCCAGCAGCTTGGAAGGGGGCGGCCCCTACTACGAGCAGTACTTC
CASSLEGGGPYYEQYF
>few|TRBV11-3|NA|TRBJ2-1
TGTGCCAGCAGCTTAGGACGGCGGGTCCAGTACAATGAGCAGTTCTTC
CASSLGRRVQYNEQFF
>NA|TRBV7-8|NA|TRBJ2-2
TGTGCCAGCAGCTTATACTTAGGGGAGACCGGGGAGCTGTTTTTT
CASSLYLGETGELFF
>few|TRBV2|NA|TRBJ1-1
TGTGCCAGCAGTGAACTAAGCTCCCCGAGGGGTGAAGCTTTCTTT
CASSELSSPRGEAFF
>NA|TRBV28|TRBD2|TRBJ2-7
TGTGCCAGCAGTCTGGGAGGGTTGGGCTACGAGCAGTACTTC
CASSLGGLGYEQYF
>NA|TRBV11-2|NA|TRBJ2-1
TGTGCCAGCAGCCCCGTTCGGTACTCTGAGCAGTTCTTC
CASSPVRYSEQFF
>NA|TRBV30|NA|TRBJ1-1
TGTGCCTGGAGTGTACCACTCTTAGCTGAAGCTTTCTTT
CAWSVPLLAEAFF
>NA|TRBV11-3|TRBD1|TRBJ2-1
TGTGCCAGCAGTCCGTTTGCCGGGACAGGGATCTACAATGAGCAGTTCTTC
CASSPFAGTGIYNEQFF
>few|TRBV4-2|NA|TRBJ1-6
TGTGCCAGCAGCCTGGGAGTTCCCTATAATTCACCCCTCCACTTT
CASSLGVPYNSPLHF
>NA|TRBV5-8|NA|TRBJ1-6
TGTGCCAGCAGCTTTGTCGGAGGCGGAAATTCACCCCTCCACTTT
CASSFVGGGNSPLHF
>NA|TRBV28|NA|TRBJ1-5
TGTGCCAGCAGTTTGGACCAGGATAGCAATCAGCCCCAGCATTTT
CASSLDQDSNQPQHF
>NA|TRBV6-6|NA|TRBJ1-6
TGTGCCAGCAGTAACGGGGATTCACCCCTCCACTTT
CASSNGDSPLHF
>NA|TRBV5-4|NA|TRBJ1-1
TGTGCCAGCAACTTGATCGGGGGGGTTAACACTGAAGCTTTCTTT
CASNLIGGVNTEAFF
>NA|TRBV7-9|NA|TRBJ1-2
TGTGCCAGCAGCACAAATCCGGTCGGCAACTATGGCTACACCTTC
CASSTNPVGNYGYTF
>NA|TRBV6-5|TRBD1|TRBJ2-7
TGTGCCAGCAGTTACACAGGGGACGAGCAGTACTTC
CASSYTGDEQYF
>NA|TRBV4-3|NA|TRBJ2-1
TGCGCCAGCAGCCAAGATCCCCAGGGGGGACCCAATGAGCAGTTCTTC
CASSQDPQGGPNEQFF
>NA|TRBV6-5|NA|TRBJ1-1
TGTGCCAGCAGTGAAATGGAGAACACTGAAGCTTTCTTT
CASSEMENTEAFF
>NA|TRBV5-6|NA|TRBJ2-7
TGTGCCAGCAGCATCCGGGGACCCCACGAGCAGTACTTC
CASSIRGPHEQYF
>NA|TRBV7-9|NA|TRBJ2-7
TGTGCCAGCAGCTTAGTAGGACCGATATACGAGCAGTACTTC
CASSLVGPIYEQYF
>NA|TRBV7-3|NA|TRBJ2-5
TGTGCCAGCAGCTTAAGCATAGTGGGGAGCCAAGAGACCCAGTACTTC
CASSLSIVGSQETQYF
>few|TRBV4-3|TRBD2|TRBJ2-4
TGCGCCAGCAGCCAAGCCTACCGGGGGGGCCAAAACATTCAGTACTTC
CASSQAYRGGQNIQYF
>NA|TRBV4-1|NA|TRBJ2-7
TGCGCCAGCAGCCAAGGGACTACCTCCTACGAGCAGTACTTC
CASSQGTTSYEQYF
>NA|TRBV28|NA|TRBJ1-2
TGTGCCAGCAGTTTTGGGACTCACTATGGCTACACCTTC
CASSFGTHYGYTF
>NA|TRBV27|NA|TRBJ2-5
TGTGCCAGCAGTTTAAGGGGGGAACGAGAGACCCAGTACTTC
CASSLRGERETQYF
>NA|TRBV11-2|NA|TRBJ2-2
TGTGCCAGCAGCTTACCAGAGGCACGATACACCGGGGAGCTGTTTTTT
CASSLPEARYTGELFF
>once|TRBV4-3|TRBD2|TRBJ2-5
TGCGCCAGCAGCCAAGACCGGTACGGGGGGGGTGTCGAGACCCAGTACTTC
CASSQDRYGGGVETQYF
>NA|TRBV7-8|NA|TRBJ1-5
TGTGCCAGCAGCTTATTACGGATTGTGGGGGGCAATCAGCCCCAGCATTTT
CASSLLRIVGGNQPQHF
>NA|TRBV11-3|NA|TRBJ2-1
TGTGCCAGCAGCCTACTCCCCCTCCTAGGAGTAGGCTCCTACAATGAGCAGTTCTTC
CASSLLPLLGVGSYNEQFF
>NA|TRBV19|TRBD2|TRBJ2-1
TGTGCCAGTAGTATAGTCCTAGCGGGAGCGGGTGAGCAGTTCTTC
CASSIVLAGAGEQFF
>once|TRBV15|NA|TRBJ2-7
TGTGCCACCAGCAGAACGGCTACCTACGAGCAGTACTTC
CATSRTATYEQYF